The present TCR beta chain was sequenced within a study of T cells in Graves' hyperthyroidism and ophthalmopathy. Patients aged 18 to 65 with hyperthyroidism were newly diagnosed, with duration under 2 months. It was uncontrolled infection, other autoimmune disease, pregnancy or lactation that excluded patients. The sample holds a few counts of this clonotype. Its cognate antigen is unknown. Notes on the study in general: Clonotypes that were expanded in thyroid above 0.001 mostly appeared in blood too. Ophthalmopathy could be told apart from stable hyperthyroidism with a 13 V-J model.

The V and J ends lost 5 bases and 6 bases, in that order; junction bases with no gene match: 8. The CDR3 length is 15 residues. Germline V gene sequence: CDR1 MDHEN, CDR2 SYDVKM. TCR beta CDR3 regions were amplified from RNA transcripts. With the HTBI primer set, the TCR CDR3 went through a first round of RT-PCR. TCRdb ran MiXCR on the multiplex PCR reads and lists one entry per CDR3 protein. The table includes roughly 330,000 distinct CDR3 sequences, roughly 17% detected once. This TCR came from a man in his thirties or forties with Graves' hyperthyroidism. Sequencing was performed on blood. The chain carries TRBV28 and TRBJ2-1; 9 bases are a match to TRBD2. CDR3 sequence: CASSLSGSGSNEQFF. CDR3 coding DNA: TGTGCCAGCAGTCTTAGCGGGAGTGGGTCCAATGAGCAGTTCTTC.